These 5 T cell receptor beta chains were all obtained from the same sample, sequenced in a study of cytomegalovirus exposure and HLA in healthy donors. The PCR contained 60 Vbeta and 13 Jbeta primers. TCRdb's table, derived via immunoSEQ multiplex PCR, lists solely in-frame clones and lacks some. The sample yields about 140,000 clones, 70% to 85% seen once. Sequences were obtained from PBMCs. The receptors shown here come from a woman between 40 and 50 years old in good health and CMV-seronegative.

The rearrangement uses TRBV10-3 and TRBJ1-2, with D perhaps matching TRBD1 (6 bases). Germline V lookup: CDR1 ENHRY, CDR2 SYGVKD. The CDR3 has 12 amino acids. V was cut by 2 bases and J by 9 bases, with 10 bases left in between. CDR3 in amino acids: CAISEPGTSYTF. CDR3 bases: TGTGCCATCAGTGAGCCAGGGACAAGCTACACCTTC.

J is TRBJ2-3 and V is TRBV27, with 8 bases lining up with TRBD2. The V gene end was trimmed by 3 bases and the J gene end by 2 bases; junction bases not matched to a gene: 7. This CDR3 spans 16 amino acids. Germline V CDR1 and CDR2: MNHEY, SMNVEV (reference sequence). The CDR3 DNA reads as TGTGCCAGCAGTTTCCAGCGGGAGCCACTCACAGATACGCAGTATTTT. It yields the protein CASSFQREPLTDTQYF.

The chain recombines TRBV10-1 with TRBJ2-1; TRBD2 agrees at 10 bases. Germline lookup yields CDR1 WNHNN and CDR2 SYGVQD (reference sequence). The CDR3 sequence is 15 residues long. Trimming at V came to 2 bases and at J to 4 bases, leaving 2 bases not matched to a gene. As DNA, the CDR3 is TGCGCCAGCAGTGAGGCTAGCGGGAGTTACAATGAGCAGTTCTTC. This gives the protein CASSEASGSYNEQFF.

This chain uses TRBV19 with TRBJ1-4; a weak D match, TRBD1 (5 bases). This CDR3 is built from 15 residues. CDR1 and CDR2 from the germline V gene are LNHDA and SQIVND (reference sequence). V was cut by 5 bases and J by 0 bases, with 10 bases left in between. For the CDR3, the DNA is TGTGCCAGTAGTCATAAGGGGACAACTAATGAAAAACTGTTTTTT. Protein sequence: CASSHKGTTNEKLFF.

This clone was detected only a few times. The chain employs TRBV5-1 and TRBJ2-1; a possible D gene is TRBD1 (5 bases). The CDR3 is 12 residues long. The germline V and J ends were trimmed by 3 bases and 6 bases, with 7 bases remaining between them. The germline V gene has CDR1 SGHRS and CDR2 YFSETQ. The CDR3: CASSSGFNEQFF. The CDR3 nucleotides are TGCGCCAGCAGCTCAGGGTTCAATGAGCAGTTCTTC.